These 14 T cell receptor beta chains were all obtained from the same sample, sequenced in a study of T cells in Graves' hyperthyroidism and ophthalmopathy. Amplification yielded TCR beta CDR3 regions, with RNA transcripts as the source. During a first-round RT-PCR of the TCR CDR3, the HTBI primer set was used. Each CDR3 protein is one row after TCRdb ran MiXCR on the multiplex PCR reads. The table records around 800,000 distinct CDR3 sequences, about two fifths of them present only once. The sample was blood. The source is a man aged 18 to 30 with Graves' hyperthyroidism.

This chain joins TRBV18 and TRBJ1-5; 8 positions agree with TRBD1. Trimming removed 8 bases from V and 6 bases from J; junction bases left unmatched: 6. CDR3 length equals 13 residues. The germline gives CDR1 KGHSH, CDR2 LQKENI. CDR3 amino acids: CASADRGGQPQHF. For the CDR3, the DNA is TGTGCCAGCGCCGACAGGGGAGGTCAGCCCCAGCATTTT.

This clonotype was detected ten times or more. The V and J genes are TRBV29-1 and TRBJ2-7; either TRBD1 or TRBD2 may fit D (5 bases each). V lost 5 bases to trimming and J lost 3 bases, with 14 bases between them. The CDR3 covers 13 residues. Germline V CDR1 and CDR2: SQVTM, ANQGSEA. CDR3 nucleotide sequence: TGCAGCGTTCGGGGATCAGGGAGCTACGAGCAGTACTTC. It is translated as CSVRGSGSYEQYF.

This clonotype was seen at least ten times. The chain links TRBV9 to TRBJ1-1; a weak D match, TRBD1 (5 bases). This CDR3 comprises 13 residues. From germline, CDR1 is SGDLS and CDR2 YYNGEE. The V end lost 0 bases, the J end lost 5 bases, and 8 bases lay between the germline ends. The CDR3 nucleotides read TGTGCCAGCAGCGTAGACCAGGGTACTGAAGCTTTCTTT. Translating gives CASSVDQGTEAFF.

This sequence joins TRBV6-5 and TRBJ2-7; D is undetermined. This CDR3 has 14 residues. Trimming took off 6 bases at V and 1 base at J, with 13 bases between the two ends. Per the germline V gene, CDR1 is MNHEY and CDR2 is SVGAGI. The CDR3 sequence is CASSPDIGSYEQYF. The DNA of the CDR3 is TGTGCCAGCAGCCCCGATATTGGTTCCTACGAGCAGTACTTC.

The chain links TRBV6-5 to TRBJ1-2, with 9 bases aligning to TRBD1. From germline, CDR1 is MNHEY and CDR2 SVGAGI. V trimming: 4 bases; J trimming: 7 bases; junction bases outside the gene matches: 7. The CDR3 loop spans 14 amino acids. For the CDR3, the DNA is TGTGCCAGCAGTTGGACCGGGACAGGGAGTGGCTACACCTTC. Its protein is CASSWTGTGSGYTF.

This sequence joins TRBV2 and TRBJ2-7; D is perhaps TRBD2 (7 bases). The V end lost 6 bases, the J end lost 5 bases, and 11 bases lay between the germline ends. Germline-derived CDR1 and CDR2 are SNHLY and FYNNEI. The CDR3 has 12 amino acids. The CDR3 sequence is CASRGGPHEQYF. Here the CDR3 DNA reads TGTGCCAGCAGGGGGGGGCCCCACGAGCAGTACTTC.

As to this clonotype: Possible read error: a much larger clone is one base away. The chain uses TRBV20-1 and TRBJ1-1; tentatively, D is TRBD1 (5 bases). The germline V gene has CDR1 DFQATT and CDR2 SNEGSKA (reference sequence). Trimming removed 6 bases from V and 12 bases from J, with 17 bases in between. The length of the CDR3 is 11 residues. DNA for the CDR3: TGCAGTGCCCCGGGGAGTGCAGGGTCTTTCTTT. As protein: CSAPGSAGSFF.

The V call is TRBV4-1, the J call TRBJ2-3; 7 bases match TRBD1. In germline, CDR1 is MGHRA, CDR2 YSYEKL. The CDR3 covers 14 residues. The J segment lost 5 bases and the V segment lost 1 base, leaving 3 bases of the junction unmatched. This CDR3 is CASSQGQGEDTQYF. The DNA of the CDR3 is TGCGCCAGCAGCCAAGGCCAGGGGGAAGATACGCAGTATTTT.

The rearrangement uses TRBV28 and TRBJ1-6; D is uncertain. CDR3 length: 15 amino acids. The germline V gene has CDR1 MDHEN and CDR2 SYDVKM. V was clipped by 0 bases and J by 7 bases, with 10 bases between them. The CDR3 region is CASSLWDLANSPLHF. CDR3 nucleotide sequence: TGTGCCAGCAGTTTATGGGACCTCGCGAATTCACCCCTCCACTTT. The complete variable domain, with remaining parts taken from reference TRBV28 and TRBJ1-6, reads DVKVTQSSRYLVKRTGEKVFLECVQDMDHENMFWYRQDPGLGLRLIYFSYDVKMKEKGDIPEGYSVSREKKERFSLILESASTNQTSMYLCASSLWDLANSPLHFGNGTRLTVT.

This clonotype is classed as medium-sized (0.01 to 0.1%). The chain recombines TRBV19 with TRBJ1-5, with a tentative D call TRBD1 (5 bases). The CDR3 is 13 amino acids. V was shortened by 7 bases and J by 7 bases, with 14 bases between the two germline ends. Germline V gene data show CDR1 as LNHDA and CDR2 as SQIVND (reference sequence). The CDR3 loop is CASNTGGRQPQHF. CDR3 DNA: TGTGCCAGTAACACGGGGGGAAGGCAGCCCCAGCATTTT.

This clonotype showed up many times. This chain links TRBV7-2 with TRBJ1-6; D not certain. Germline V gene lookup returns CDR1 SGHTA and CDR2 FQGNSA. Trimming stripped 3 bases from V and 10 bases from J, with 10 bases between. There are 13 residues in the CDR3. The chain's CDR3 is CASSLEGNSPLHF. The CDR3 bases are TGTGCCAGCAGCTTGGAAGGCAACTCACCCCTCCACTTT.

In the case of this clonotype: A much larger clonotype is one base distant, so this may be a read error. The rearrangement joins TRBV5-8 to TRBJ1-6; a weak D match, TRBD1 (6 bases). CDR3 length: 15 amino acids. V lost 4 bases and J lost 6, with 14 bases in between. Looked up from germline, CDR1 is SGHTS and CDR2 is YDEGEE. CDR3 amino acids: CASSQTVQGNSPLHF. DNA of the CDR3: TGTGCCAGCAGCCAGACGGTACAGGGTAATTCACCCCTCCACTTT.

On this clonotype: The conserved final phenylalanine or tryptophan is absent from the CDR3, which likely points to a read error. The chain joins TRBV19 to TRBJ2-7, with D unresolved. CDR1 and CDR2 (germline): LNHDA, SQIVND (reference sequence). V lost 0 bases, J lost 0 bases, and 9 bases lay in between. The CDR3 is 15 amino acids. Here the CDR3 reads CASSIDGLSSYEQYL. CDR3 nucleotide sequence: TGTGCCAGTAGTATAGACGGGCTGAGCTCCTACGAGCAGTACCTC.

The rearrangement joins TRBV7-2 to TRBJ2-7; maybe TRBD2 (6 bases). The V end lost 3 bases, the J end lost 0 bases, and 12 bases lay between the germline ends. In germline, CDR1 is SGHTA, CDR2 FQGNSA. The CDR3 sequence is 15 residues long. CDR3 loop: CASSLGGELSYEQYF. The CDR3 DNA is TGTGCCAGCAGCTTGGGGGGAGAGCTCTCCTACGAGCAGTACTTC.